This T cell receptor (beta chain) is from a study of T cells in Graves' hyperthyroidism and ophthalmopathy. In its sample, this clonotype was seen many times. Its antigen is currently unknown. Study-level results: Most thyroid-expanded clonotypes above 0.001 were also found in blood. In validation, the model predicted ophthalmopathy. These predictions came a median around 5.9 months before onset. Ophthalmopathy and stable hyperthyroidism were told apart by a 13 V-J model.

Uncontrolled infection, other autoimmune disease, pregnancy and lactation each barred patients from inclusion. Amplification targeted TCR beta CDR3 regions from RNA transcripts. RT-PCR in the first round (using the HTBI primer set) targeted the TCR CDR3. MiXCR, run by TCRdb on the multiplex PCR reads, gives a single entry per CDR3 protein. The sample has 550,000 to 600,000 distinct CDR3 sequences; around 45% are singletons. The CDR3 consists of 15 residues. CDR1 and CDR2 (germline): SGHRS, YFSETQ. V was pared by 7 bases and J by 5 bases, with 21 bases between. The chain couples TRBV5-1 to TRBJ2-5, with D unresolved. The clonotype was recovered from an adult woman with Graves' disease, either hyperthyroidism or ophthalmopathy (not recorded which). The sequenced sample consisted of peripheral blood or thyroid tissue (not recorded which). DNA of the CDR3: TGCGCCAGCGCTATACTCGACTCCCCCGTCGAGACCCAGTACTTC. It translates to CASAILDSPVETQYF.